These 26 T cell receptor beta chains came from one sample sequenced in a study of blood T cell repertoires in COVID-19. Here immunoSEQ multiplex PCR was the method, and the copy in TCRdb shows in-frame clones only, minus some. The data show tens of thousands of clones, around 87% seen once. The sample was peripheral blood. The receptors were gathered from a human donor in a cohort sampled during active COVID-19.

The chain uses TRBV3-1 (or the pseudogene TRBV3-2) and TRBJ2-3; 10 positions agree with TRBD2. The junction had 7 bases not matched to a gene; V was cut back by 5 bases and J by 2 bases. CDR1 is LGHDT, CDR2 YNNKEL, per germline (reference sequence). The CDR3 has 16 amino acids. The CDR3: CASSFGLADSTDTQYF. CDR3 nucleotide sequence: TGTGCCAGCAGCTTTGGACTAGCGGATTCCACAGATACGCAGTATTTT.

The V and J genes are TRBV4-2 and TRBJ2-7, with 9 bases identical to TRBD2. Germline V gene sequence: CDR1 LGHNA, CDR2 YNFKEQ. With 1 base clipped from V and 5 bases from J, the junction kept 9 bases outside the gene matches. This CDR3 is built from 16 residues. Written as DNA, the CDR3 is TGTGCCAGCAGCCAAGTGAGCGGGAGGCCCGCCGACGAGCAGTACTTC. Residues: CASSQVSGRPADEQYF.

V gene TRBV24-1 combines with J gene TRBJ2-5; 10 positions agree with TRBD1. Germline V gene sequence: CDR1 KGHDR, CDR2 SFDVKD. The CDR3 has 16 amino acids. V gave up 1 base and J gave up 3 bases; unmatched junction bases: 4. The CDR3 here is CATSDFIGQGEETQYF. Here the CDR3 DNA reads TGTGCCACCAGTGATTTCATCGGACAGGGGGAAGAGACCCAGTACTTC.

The chain carries TRBV7-2 and TRBJ2-3; tentative D call: TRBD1 (5 bases). Germline CDR1 SGHTA, CDR2 FQGNSA. Trimming pared 3 bases from V and 5 bases from J, leaving 12 bases between. The CDR3 spans 14 residues. CDR3 sequence: CASSFPTGRDTQYF. CDR3 DNA: TGTGCCAGCAGCTTTCCAACAGGTAGAGATACGCAGTATTTT.

The V and J genes are TRBV19 and TRBJ2-3; 8 bases line up with TRBD1. Germline V gives CDR1 LNHDA, CDR2 SQIVND (reference sequence). The trim removed 7 bases at V and 4 bases at J, leaving 7 bases unmatched. This CDR3 is 14 amino acids long. The CDR3 nucleotides read TGTGCCAGTACTACGGGACAGGCGGCAGATACGCAGTATTTT. This codes for CASTTGQAADTQYF.

The chain is built from TRBV18 and TRBJ1-2; TRBD1 matches at 9 bases. Germline CDR1 reads KGHSH; CDR2 reads LQKENI. Losses at the gene ends were 3 bases for V and 2 bases for J; bases not matched to a gene: 10. The CDR3 has 17 amino acids. CDR3 residues: CASSPAAQTGGNYGYTF. In DNA form, the CDR3 reads TGTGCCAGCTCACCCGCCGCCCAAACAGGGGGCAACTATGGCTACACCTTC.

This chain connects TRBV5-8 to TRBJ2-3, with D possibly being TRBD2 (5 bases). V was pared by 2 bases and J by 4 bases, with 8 bases between. This CDR3 region has 13 residues. The V gene's germline CDR1 is SGHTS and CDR2 YDEGEE. CDR3 region: CASSFLGADTQYF. The CDR3 DNA reads TGTGCCAGCAGCTTCCTCGGGGCAGATACGCAGTATTTT.

This chain joins TRBV4-1 and TRBJ2-1, with 8 nucleotides matching TRBD2. This CDR3 is 14 amino acids long. Looked up from germline, CDR1 is MGHRA and CDR2 is YSYEKL. Trimming cost V 0 bases and J 9 bases; bases outside gene matches: 4. CDR3 amino acids: CASSQELAVGEQFF. CDR3 nucleotide sequence: TGCGCCAGCAGCCAAGAACTAGCGGTCGGTGAGCAGTTCTTC.

This clone appeared a single time. The chain has TRBV5-1 and TRBJ2-1, with 7 bases identical to TRBD1. The CDR3 runs 14 residues. Trimming took 8 bases from V and 7 from J; bases not matched to a gene: 12. Per germline, CDR1 SGHRS and CDR2 YFSETQ. The CDR3: CASTTGEFWNEQFF. As DNA, the CDR3 is TGCGCCAGTACTACAGGGGAGTTTTGGAATGAGCAGTTCTTC.

This clone has only a few counts. The CDR3 is CASSNTGDLGNQPQHF. CDR3 nucleotides: TGTGCCAGCAGCAACACAGGGGACTTGGGGAATCAGCCCCAGCATTTT. The genes are TRBV7-9 and TRBJ1-5, with 7 bases that match TRBD1. The CDR3 has 16 residues. From germline, CDR1 is SEHNR and CDR2 FQNEAQ (reference sequence). After removal of 5 bases from V and 4 bases from J, the junction contained 11 bases not matched to a gene.

V usage is TRBV5-5 and J usage is TRBJ2-5, with TRBD2 as a possible D gene (5 bases). In germline, CDR1 is SGHKS, CDR2 YYEKEE (reference sequence). V gave up 0 bases and J gave up 4 bases, with 13 bases separating them. CDR3 length equals 15 residues. The CDR3 DNA reads as TGTGCCAGCAGCTTGGGACTCGGGGTTTCAGAGACCCAGTACTTC. Its protein product is CASSLGLGVSETQYF.

V is TRBV4-1 and J is TRBJ2-1; D is possibly TRBD1 (6 bases). Looked up from germline, CDR1 is MGHRA and CDR2 is YSYEKL. V was shortened by 5 bases and J by 7 bases, with 21 bases between the two germline ends. The CDR3 is 16 amino acids. CDR3 loop: CASSGQLGKNDNEQFF. The CDR3 DNA follows: TGCGCCAGCAGCGGACAGCTGGGGAAGAACGATAATGAGCAGTTCTTC.

This chain joins TRBV11-2 and TRBJ2-3; possible D gene TRBD2, 5 bases. Looked up from germline, CDR1 is SGHAT and CDR2 is FQNNGV. The CDR3 is made up of 18 amino acids. With 10 bases removed from V and 1 base from J, the gap between germline ends came to 27 bases. CDR3 in amino acids: CATSSGMARTGGTDTQYF. DNA for the CDR3: TGTGCCACCTCCTCCGGGATGGCGCGTACCGGAGGCACAGATACGCAGTATTTT.

This clone has only a few counts. The chain has TRBV28 and TRBJ1-2; D is perhaps TRBD1 (6 bases). Germline-derived CDR1 and CDR2 are MDHEN and SYDVKM. The ends were cut back, 2 bases at V and 3 bases at J, with 10 bases in the middle. CDR3 length: 14 amino acids. CDR3 bases: TGTGCCAGCAGTTTAACCCAGGGGTACTATGGCTACACCTTC. The encoded protein is CASSLTQGYYGYTF.

The V and J genes are TRBV9 and TRBJ2-1, with a weak D call TRBD2 (6 bases). The CDR3 is made up of 15 amino acids. V was shortened by 4 bases and J by 9 bases, with 20 bases between the two germline ends. The germline CDR1 and CDR2 sequences are SGDLS and YYNGEE. The chain's CDR3 is CASSLGGTGSSEQFF. Written as DNA, the CDR3 is TGTGCCAGCAGCTTAGGCGGGACCGGGAGTAGTGAGCAGTTCTTC.

The chain combines TRBV11-2 with TRBJ2-7, with D tentatively TRBD1 (6 bases). CDR1 SGHAT and CDR2 FQNNGV come from the germline V gene. CDR3 length: 13 amino acids. V lost 4 bases and J 7 bases, leaving 14 bases between the germline ends. In DNA form, the CDR3 reads TGTGCCAGCAGCTCCGACAGGTTCCGGGAGCAGTACTTC. Amino acids: CASSSDRFREQYF.

This clone was recorded only once. The chain is built from TRBV5-1 and TRBJ2-2, with 8 bases that match TRBD2. V was pared by 1 base and J by 3 bases, with 2 bases of the junction left unmatched. The length of the CDR3 is 15 residues. Germline V gene sequence: CDR1 SGHRS, CDR2 YFSETQ. CDR3 nucleotides: TGCGCCAGCAGCTTGTCTAGCGGGTACACCGGGGAGCTGTTTTTT. Its protein is CASSLSSGYTGELFF.

The chain couples TRBV28 to TRBJ2-7, with TRBD1 identical over 9 bases. This CDR3 spans 16 amino acids. The V and J ends lost 4 bases and 7 bases, in that order; junction bases with no gene match: 14. Germline assignment: CDR1 MDHEN and CDR2 SYDVKM. As DNA, the CDR3 is TGTGCCAGCAGTTCGACCGGGACAGGGAACTCACGGGAGCAGTACTTC. Its translation: CASSSTGTGNSREQYF. Looking up the rest from reference TRBV28 and TRBJ2-7 gives the full variable domain: DVKVTQSSRYLVKRTGEKVFLECVQDMDHENMFWYRQDPGLGLRLIYFSYDVKMKEKGDIPEGYSVSREKKERFSLILESASTNQTSMYLCASSSTGTGNSREQYFGPGTRLTVT.

This clone was counted once. The rearrangement uses TRBV18 and TRBJ1-4; D gene ambiguous. Germline V gene lookup returns CDR1 KGHSH and CDR2 LQKENI. The CDR3 has 14 amino acids. V dropped 3 bases and J dropped 4 bases, with 9 bases sitting between them. The CDR3 nucleotides read TGTGCCAGCTCACCGGGAGCGGGTAATGAAAAACTGTTTTTT. Translating gives CASSPGAGNEKLFF.

The chain carries TRBV9 and TRBJ2-1, with 8 bases matching TRBD2. The CDR3 consists of 13 residues. V dropped 6 bases and J dropped 7; count of bases not matched to a gene: 6. The germline V gene encodes CDR1 SGDLS and CDR2 YYNGEE. CDR3 sequence (DNA): TGTGCCAGCACGCCGGGAGGGCCGAATGAGCAGTTCTTC. Its protein product is CASTPGGPNEQFF.

The CDR3 nucleotides read TGTGCCAGCAGCCCGCAGGGGCGTGGGTCGGCTGAAGCTTTCTTT. The encoded protein is CASSPQGRGSAEAFF. V is TRBV28 and J is TRBJ1-1, with D perhaps TRBD1 (6 bases). The ends were cut back, 6 bases at V and 6 bases at J, with 20 bases in the middle. Germline V gives CDR1 MDHEN, CDR2 SYDVKM. CDR3 length equals 15 residues.

V and J are TRBV7-9 and TRBJ2-1, with TRBD2 identical over 13 bases. This CDR3 comprises 17 residues. The V segment lost 5 bases and the J segment 5 bases; nucleotides outside the gene matches: 9. Germline-derived CDR1 and CDR2 are SEHNR and FQNEAQ (reference sequence). CDR3 sequence: CASSLGTSGIPNNEQFF. The DNA of the CDR3 is TGTGCCAGCAGCCTGGGGACTAGCGGGATCCCTAACAATGAGCAGTTCTTC.

The chain is built from TRBV11-3 and TRBJ2-1; the D gene is possibly TRBD2 (6 bases). This CDR3 spans 13 amino acids. V lost 5 bases to trimming and J lost 7 bases, with 12 bases between them. CDR1 SGHNT and CDR2 YENEEA come from the germline V gene. Here the CDR3 reads CASSPQGGNEQFF. The CDR3 DNA follows: TGTGCCAGCAGCCCCCAGGGAGGAAATGAGCAGTTCTTC. Looking up the rest from reference TRBV11-3 and TRBJ2-1 gives the full variable domain: EAGVVQSPRYKIIEKKQPVAFWCNPISGHNTLYWYLQNLGQGPELLIRYENEEAVDDSQLPKDRFSAERLKGVDSTLKIQPAELGDSAVYLCASSPQGGNEQFFGPGTRLTVL.

The chain couples TRBV3-1 (or the pseudogene TRBV3-2) to TRBJ1-1, with TRBD1 matching over 8 bases. Trimming took 4 bases from V and 0 from J; bases not matched to a gene: 7. From germline, CDR1 is LGHDT and CDR2 YNNKEL (reference sequence). The CDR3 runs to 16 residues. CDR3 loop: CASSPPRGRMNTEAFF. CDR3 DNA sequence: TGTGCCAGCAGCCCCCCCAGGGGGCGGATGAACACTGAAGCTTTCTTT.

This clone was found a few times. The rearrangement links TRBV7-2 to TRBJ1-2; the D is unclear. CDR3 size: 15 residues. Trimming took off 2 bases at V and 6 bases at J, with 16 bases between the two ends. Germline V gene data show CDR1 as SGHTA and CDR2 as FQGNSA. The CDR3, as DNA: TGTGCCAGCAGCTTACTCCGGAGGGCGGTGAATGGCTACACCTTC. This gives the protein CASSLLRRAVNGYTF.

This clone showed up just once. This chain uses TRBV6-1 with TRBJ2-3; tentatively, D is TRBD2 (5 bases). Germline V gene sequence: CDR1 MNHNS, CDR2 SASEGT. V shed 0 bases and J shed 2 bases, with 18 bases lying between them. This CDR3 is built from 18 residues. The CDR3 protein is CASSEASRYGLNTDTQYF. As DNA, the CDR3 is TGTGCCAGCAGTGAAGCCTCAAGGTATGGACTGAACACAGATACGCAGTATTTT.